This T cell receptor beta chain was sequenced in a study of post-analysis software for immune sequencing data. For the study at large: Patients had relapsing-remitting, secondary progressive or progressive-relapsing multiple sclerosis; some lacked subtype.

In germline, CDR1 is MNHEY, CDR2 SMNVEV (reference sequence). V dropped 6 bases and J dropped 5 bases, with 19 bases sitting between them. The CDR3 spans 15 residues. Regarding the study as a whole: Compared against controls, patients with multiple sclerosis displayed significantly lower normalized Chao1 diversity. Patients showed TRBV5-6, TRBV5-1 and TRBV20-1 among five TRBV segments more frequent than in controls. With F measure, samples from one preparation batch clustered together strongly.

With respect to this clonotype: Its specificity is not known.

TCR beta cDNA libraries had unique molecular identifiers. TCRdb called the PCR reads again in MiXCR, with one record for every CDR3 protein. This table holds 750,000 to 950,000 distinct CDR3 sequences, approximately 44% found once. Input material: blood. This chain connects TRBV27 to TRBJ2-5, with D perhaps matching TRBD2 (7 bases). The source is a girl under 18 with multiple sclerosis. In DNA form, the CDR3 reads TGTGCCAGCAGGTTGGGGGGGGGCCCTTGGGAGACCCAGTACTTC. Its protein is CASRLGGGPWETQYF.